The 9 T cell receptor beta chains in this list originate from one sample, sequenced in a study of STAT3 mutations in large granular lymphocyte leukemia (dated by TCRdb to the late 2010s). These receptors have no known antigen. The research as a whole found: At least one immunodominant TCRbeta clonotype was identified in every T-LGLL patient, and multiple immunodominant subclonotypes were identified in about half of the T-LGLL patients.

Libraries were constructed by the immunoSEQ multiplex PCR assay. Sourced from immuneACCESS, this table was stored by TCRdb with only in-frame sequences that have V and J called. A share of the clones is absent; for the studies checked, an unresolved V gene accounts for under half, and the remainder has no known explanation. The sample table records over 5,000 clones; around 94% of these occur just once. Of the sample, roughly 35% falls within the top ten clones. What was sequenced was peripheral blood mononuclear cells. The receptors were sampled from a man aged 55 to 70 with T-cell large granular lymphocyte leukemia. Some clones in this sample may be carry-over from other donors' samples. The age is the age at diagnosis.

This sequence joins TRBV2 and TRBJ1-5; 7 bases line up with TRBD1. J lost 7 bases, V lost 1 base, and 7 bases had no gene match. Germline V gives CDR1 SNHLY, CDR2 FYNNEI. This CDR3 spans 15 amino acids. For the CDR3, the DNA is TGTGCCAGCAGTGAAGACCGACAGGGCCGCCAGCCCCAGCATTTT. Translating gives CASSEDRQGRQPQHF.

This rearrangement joins TRBV29-1 to TRBJ2-7; perhaps D is TRBD1 or TRBD2 (5 bases each). Germline lookup yields CDR1 SQVTM and CDR2 ANQGSEA. The CDR3 is 12 amino acids. Deletions cut 1 base from V and 2 bases from J, with 6 bases between. CDR3: CSVEGGTYEQYF. The CDR3 DNA follows: TGCAGCGTTGAAGGGGGGACCTACGAGCAGTACTTC.

This clone is labeled as large. V is TRBV7-9 and J is TRBJ2-7; no clear D. Germline loops: CDR1 SEHNR, CDR2 FQNEAQ (reference sequence). Trimming left V 4 bases short and J 3 bases short, with 13 bases between. This CDR3 is built from 14 residues. This CDR3 is CASSSSTGRYEQYF. CDR3 sequence (DNA): TGTGCCAGCAGCTCCTCGACCGGACGCTACGAGCAGTACTTC.

This chain links TRBV5-1 with TRBJ2-1; D might be TRBD1 or TRBD2, each matching 5 bases. V lost 0 bases and J 0 bases, leaving 13 bases between the germline ends. Germline CDR1 is SGHRS and CDR2 is YFSETQ. CDR3 length: 17 residues. The DNA for the CDR3 is TGCGCCAGCAGCTTGGCGAGGGGCGCCCTCTCCTACAATGAGCAGTTCTTC. It yields the protein CASSLARGALSYNEQFF.

The V call is TRBV5-6, the J call TRBJ2-7; D gene unclear. CDR3 length: 15 amino acids. Germline V lookup: CDR1 SGHDT, CDR2 YYEEEE. Between the trimmed V and J ends, which lost 5 bases and 1 base, there was a span of 16 bases. The CDR3 DNA reads as TGTGCCAGCAGTAACGCCGGGCCGCTATCCTACGAGCAGTACTTC. This translates into CASSNAGPLSYEQYF.

The chain combines TRBV7-8 with TRBJ2-1; 10 nucleotides align to TRBD2. Germline-derived CDR1 and CDR2 are SGHVS and FQNEAQ. There are 17 residues in the CDR3. V shed 5 bases and J 6 bases; nucleotides not matched to a gene: 13. CDR3 region: CASSPGPLAGLINEQFF. The CDR3 nucleotides are TGTGCCAGCAGCCCCGGCCCACTAGCGGGGCTTATCAATGAGCAGTTCTTC.

The V and J genes are TRBV19 and TRBJ1-5, with a tentative D call TRBD1 (6 bases). V was pared by 4 bases and J by 7 bases, with 20 bases between. This CDR3 has 16 residues. CDR1 is LNHDA, CDR2 SQIVND, per germline (reference sequence). CDR3 nucleotide sequence: TGTGCCAGTAGTACCCCCTGGAGTAGGGGGAGGCAGCCCCAGCATTTT. Translation: CASSTPWSRGRQPQHF.

V is TRBV7-6 and J is TRBJ1-5; 7 bases match TRBD1. Per the germline V gene, CDR1 is SGHVS and CDR2 is FNYEAQ. Trimming removed 0 bases from V and 0 bases from J; junction bases left unmatched: 5. The CDR3 loop spans 17 amino acids. The DNA of the CDR3 is TGTGCCAGCAGCTTAGCCTCGGGACAGCTTAGCAATCAGCCCCAGCATTTT. Its translation: CASSLASGQLSNQPQHF.

This chain uses TRBV25-1 with TRBJ1-1; TRBD1 agrees at 7 bases. The CDR3 contains 14 residues. CDR1 and CDR2 (germline): MGHDK, SYGVNS. V lost 4 bases, J lost 1 base, and 3 bases stayed unmatched. The CDR3 here is CASSAYRGNTEAFF. Written as DNA, the CDR3 is TGTGCCAGCAGTGCTTACAGGGGGAACACTGAAGCTTTCTTT.